A single sample gave rise to the 17 T cell receptor beta chains below, sequenced in a study of response to subunit inactivated influenza vaccine. Using its own MiXCR run on the RT-PCR reads, TCRdb lists one record per CDR3 protein. Found here are 550,000 to 800,000 distinct CDR3 sequences, 15% to 19% of them singletons; the top ten hold under 14%. The sample was PBMCs from blood, taken 12 days after vaccination. These receptors came from a man aged 45 to 65 who received an inactivated influenza vaccine.

The J gene is TRBJ1-5, the V gene TRBV5-1; 8 bases agree with TRBD1. V shed 0 bases and J 4 bases; nucleotides not matched to a gene: 3. The CDR3 extends over 15 amino acids. Germline loops: CDR1 SGHRS, CDR2 YFSETQ. The DNA of the CDR3 is TGCGCCAGCAGCTTGGAAACAGGGGGGAATCAGCCCCAGCATTTT. This codes for CASSLETGGNQPQHF.

A few counts support this clonotype. The chain employs TRBV6-1 and TRBJ1-2; no clear D gene. The V end was cut by 6 bases, the J end by 3 bases, with 8 bases between. Germline CDR1 reads MNHNS; CDR2 reads SASEGT. CDR3 length equals 12 residues. CDR3 residues: CASSWGDYGYTF. CDR3 nucleotide sequence: TGTGCCAGCAGCTGGGGAGACTATGGCTACACCTTC.

J is TRBJ2-3 and V is TRBV5-1; a weak D match, TRBD1 (5 bases). Trimming left V 2 bases short and J 0 bases short, with 10 bases between. This CDR3 comprises 15 residues. CDR1 SGHRS and CDR2 YFSETQ come from the germline V gene. CDR3 region: CASSLWTSSTDTQYF. CDR3 in DNA: TGCGCCAGCAGCTTATGGACATCTAGCACAGATACGCAGTATTTT. Full variable domain (rest looked up from reference TRBV5-1 and TRBJ2-3): KAGVTQTPRYLIKTRGQQVTLSCSPISGHRSVSWYQQTPGQGLQFLFEYFSETQRNKGNFPGRFSGRQFSNSRSEMNVSTLELGDSALYLCASSLWTSSTDTQYFGPGTRLTVL.

Many counts were recorded for this clonotype. The chain uses TRBV6-2 or TRBV6-3 and TRBJ2-1; maybe TRBD2 (5 bases). Trimming cost V 5 bases and J 0 bases, with 11 bases left between them. Germline V lookup: CDR1 MNHEY, CDR2 SVGEGT. The CDR3 length is 15 residues. CDR3 amino acids: CASSLLDTSYNEQFF. In DNA form, the CDR3 reads TGTGCCAGCAGTCTACTAGACACCTCCTACAATGAGCAGTTCTTC.

The table lists this clonotype with a few counts. The chain is built from TRBV15 and TRBJ2-3, with 11 bases matching TRBD2. Germline assignment: CDR1 LNHNV and CDR2 YYDKDF (reference sequence). This CDR3 is built from 16 residues. The V gene end was trimmed by 2 bases and the J gene end by 0 bases; junction bases not matched to a gene: 1. The CDR3 sequence is CATSRRLAGSTDTQYF. CDR3 bases: TGTGCCACCAGCAGACGACTAGCGGGGAGCACAGATACGCAGTATTTT.

The sample holds many counts of this clonotype. The rearrangement uses TRBV7-3 and TRBJ2-1; no clear D. CDR1 and CDR2 (germline): SGHTA, FQGTGA. The germline V and J ends were trimmed by 5 bases and 7 bases, with 18 bases remaining between them. The CDR3 sequence is 15 residues long. The CDR3 protein is CASSPKSSARNEQFF. DNA for the CDR3: TGTGCCAGCAGCCCGAAGAGTTCAGCGAGGAATGAGCAGTTCTTC.

This clonotype showed up just a few times. This chain uses TRBV20-1 with TRBJ2-7, with 10 bases aligning to TRBD2. Trimming took 6 bases from V and 1 from J; bases not matched to a gene: 3. The CDR3 consists of 13 residues. CDR1 is DFQATT and CDR2 is SNEGSKA in the germline V gene (reference sequence). The DNA of the CDR3 is TGCAGTGCAAAGGGACTAGCGTCCTACGAGCAGTACTTC. This codes for CSAKGLASYEQYF.

The chain links TRBV3-1 to TRBJ1-6; no clear D gene. Germline lookup yields CDR1 LGHDT and CDR2 YNNKEL (reference sequence). V was pared by 0 bases and J by 10 bases, with 7 bases between. There are 13 residues in the CDR3. CDR3 region: CASSQDRVSPLHF. The CDR3 DNA reads as TGTGCCAGCAGCCAAGATCGGGTGTCACCCCTCCACTTT.

The CDR3 nucleotides are TGTGCCAGCAGCAAAGCCCGGGGTCGGTTATACGAGCAGTACTTC. It specifies CASSKARGRLYEQYF. This chain uses TRBV21-1 with TRBJ2-7; the tabulated D call, TRBD1, remains unverified against the DNA. TRBV21-1 is noted as a pseudogene. The length of the CDR3 is 15 residues.

The chain recombines TRBV20-1 with TRBJ2-1, with 8 nucleotides matching TRBD1. V was pared by 7 bases and J by 9 bases, with 11 bases of the junction left unmatched. Per germline, CDR1 DFQATT and CDR2 SNEGSKA (reference sequence). CDR3 length: 13 amino acids. This CDR3 reads CSVVGPDRAEQFF. CDR3 coding DNA: TGCAGTGTTGTCGGGCCGGACAGGGCTGAGCAGTTCTTC.

This clonotype was observed many times. The chain carries TRBV3-1 and TRBJ2-5, with 7 bases fitting TRBD1. Per germline, CDR1 LGHDT and CDR2 YNNKEL (reference sequence). The CDR3 loop spans 14 amino acids. Losses at the gene ends were 4 bases for V and 10 bases for J; bases not matched to a gene: 12. The CDR3 bases are TGTGCCAGCAGCCCACCGGGACAGACCCCTGGCCAGTACTTC. As protein: CASSPPGQTPGQYF.

The chain combines TRBV5-1 with TRBJ2-5; 8 bases align to TRBD1. The germline CDR1 and CDR2 sequences are SGHRS and YFSETQ. After removal of 1 base from V and 5 bases from J, the junction contained 7 bases not matched to a gene. This CDR3 is 15 amino acids long. DNA of the CDR3: TGCGCCAGCAGCTTGAGTACAGGGGGTATGGAGACCCAGTACTTC. Translation: CASSLSTGGMETQYF.

This clonotype has just a few counts. The chain links TRBV10-3 to TRBJ2-5; unclear D gene. Germline loops: CDR1 ENHRY, CDR2 SYGVKD. The length of the CDR3 is 14 residues. The V and J ends lost 0 bases and 1 base respectively, with 6 bases between them. CDR3 in DNA: TGTGCCATCAGTGAGTCGAGCGCCCAAGAGACCCAGTACTTC. It codes for CAISESSAQETQYF.

This clonotype was observed a few times. V is TRBV6-2 or TRBV6-3 and J is TRBJ2-5, with 7 bases identical to TRBD1. Trimming removed 4 bases from V and 2 bases from J; junction bases left unmatched: 10. The CDR3 extends over 16 amino acids. Per germline, CDR1 MNHEY and CDR2 SVGEGT. CDR3 amino acids: CASSFTRGRVQETQYF. The CDR3 coding sequence is TGTGCCAGCAGTTTTACTAGGGGGCGCGTACAAGAGACCCAGTACTTC.

This clonotype was picked up many times. The chain joins TRBV5-1 to TRBJ2-2; possible D gene TRBD1, 5 bases. The CDR3 sequence is 14 residues long. V lost 4 bases, J lost 1 base, and 8 bases lay in between. Germline CDR1 and CDR2: SGHRS and YFSETQ. The CDR3 loop reads CASSATVNTGELFF. CDR3 sequence (DNA): TGCGCCAGCAGCGCGACAGTGAACACCGGGGAGCTGTTTTTT.

This clonotype turned up a few times. This chain links TRBV6-5 with TRBJ1-6; D is undetermined. Germline assignment: CDR1 MNHEY and CDR2 SVGAGI. With 3 bases removed from V and 7 bases from J, the gap between germline ends came to 13 bases. CDR3 length: 15 amino acids. The CDR3 nucleotides are TGTGCCAGCAGTTATATGCAGAAATCGAATTCACCCCTCCACTTT. Residues: CASSYMQKSNSPLHF.

The chain is built from TRBV25-1 and TRBJ2-1; 7 positions match TRBD2. The CDR3 extends over 14 amino acids. Losses at the gene ends were 8 bases for V and 3 bases for J; bases not matched to a gene: 7. CDR1 is MGHDK, CDR2 SYGVNS, per germline. The chain's CDR3 is CASRETSLYNEQFF. For the CDR3, the DNA is TGTGCCAGCCGGGAGACTAGCCTCTACAATGAGCAGTTCTTC.